A single sample is the source of the 22 T cell receptor beta chains below, sequenced in a study of vaccination effects on CD4 cells after COVID-19. Antigen-specific CD4+ T cells expanded by the ViraFEST assay with viral peptide pools were then sequenced. Subsequent to a culture period of about ten days, CD4+ T cells were isolated. Vaccine administered to participants consisted of two doses of either BNT162b2 or mRNA-1273. These receptors' antigens are unknown. Some clones are missing from TCRdb's copy, which holds only in-frame ones; the method was immunoSEQ multiplex PCR. The top ten clones hold 0.85% to 1% of a sample with about 66,000 clones, roughly 79% of them seen once. This specimen was CD4+ T cells from PBMCs cultured with HCoV-OC43 spike peptides, taken after COVID-19 vaccination. Indicated subset: HCoV-OC43 spike overlapping peptide pool stimulation. These receptors originate from a human donor who received a COVID-19 vaccine.

The DNA for the CDR3 is TGTGCCTCCGCTGGGGGACAGATAATCTCTGGAAACACCATATATTTT. This codes for CASAGGQIISGNTIYF. The rearrangement joins TRBV30 to TRBJ1-3; TRBD1 matches 7 bases. The V segment lost 7 bases and the J segment 0 bases; nucleotides outside the gene matches: 12. Germline V gene sequence: CDR1 GTSNPN, CDR2 SVGIG (reference sequence). The CDR3 is 16 amino acids. The variable domain in full, completed from reference TRBV30 and TRBJ1-3, reads SQTIHQWPATLVQPVGSPLSLECTVEGTSNPNLYWYRQAAGRGLQLLFYSVGIGQISSEVPQNLSASRPQDRQFILSSKKLLLSDSGFYLCASAGGQIISGNTIYFGEGSWLTVV.

This sequence joins TRBV7-8 and TRBJ1-1, with no clear D. CDR3 length: 15 amino acids. The V end lost 0 bases, the J end lost 0 bases, and 8 bases lay between the germline ends. The germline V gene encodes CDR1 SGHVS and CDR2 FQNEAQ. The CDR3 protein is CASSLAGPLNTEAFF. The CDR3 nucleotides are TGTGCCAGCAGCTTAGCGGGTCCATTGAACACTGAAGCTTTCTTT.

The sample holds a few counts of this clone. The rearrangement uses TRBV7-3 and TRBJ1-1; possible D gene TRBD1, 5 bases. CDR3 length: 15 residues. Germline V gives CDR1 SGHTA, CDR2 FQGTGA. The V end was cut by 2 bases, the J end by 1 base, with 11 bases between. In DNA, the CDR3 is TGTGCCAGCAGCTTAGGGGCGGGACGGAACACTGAAGCTTTCTTT. Translating gives CASSLGAGRNTEAFF.

V gene TRBV5-6 combines with J gene TRBJ2-7; weak D call: TRBD2 (5 bases). Trimming stripped 0 bases from V and 7 bases from J, with 11 bases between. Germline V gene data show CDR1 as SGHDT and CDR2 as YYEEEE. The CDR3 covers 13 residues. CDR3 region: CASSLAAGGEQYV. Here the CDR3 DNA reads TGTGCCAGCAGCTTGGCCGCAGGAGGAGAGCAGTACGTC.

This clone was observed a few times. The V gene is TRBV5-1, the J gene TRBJ2-2; a possible D gene is TRBD1 (5 bases). Looked up from germline, CDR1 is SGHRS and CDR2 is YFSETQ. Trimming shortened V by 0 bases and J by 2 bases, and 11 bases separated the two germline ends. The CDR3 sequence is 16 residues long. The CDR3: CASSLGDSKNTGELFF. The CDR3 coding sequence is TGCGCCAGCAGCTTGGGTGACAGCAAAAACACCGGGGAGCTGTTTTTT.

The V call is TRBV10-3, the J call TRBJ2-3; the D call may be TRBD1 or TRBD2 (5 bases each). V lost 6 bases and J lost 5, with 9 bases in between. This CDR3 has 12 amino acids. Germline V lookup: CDR1 ENHRY, CDR2 SYGVKD. CDR3 bases: TGTGCCATCAGCCGGGGCCTAGATACGCAGTATTTT. It is translated as CAISRGLDTQYF.

The gene calls are TRBV24-1 and TRBJ2-3; possible D gene TRBD2, 6 bases. Between the trimmed V and J ends, which lost 4 bases and 4 bases, there was a span of 11 bases. The CDR3 spans 14 residues. Germline V lookup: CDR1 KGHDR, CDR2 SFDVKD. In DNA, the CDR3 is TGTGCCACCAGTGACCCCCGGGGGTCAGATACGCAGTATTTT. The encoded protein is CATSDPRGSDTQYF.

The chain is built from TRBV18 and TRBJ2-3, with 12 positions matching TRBD2. V shed 3 bases, J shed 6 bases, and the junction held 1 base outside the gene matches. The germline V gene has CDR1 KGHSH and CDR2 LQKENI. The CDR3 covers 14 residues. In DNA form, the CDR3 reads TGTGCCAGCTCACCGACTAGCGGGGGTGATACGCAGTATTTT. The encoded protein is CASSPTSGGDTQYF.

This chain joins TRBV18 and TRBJ2-6; 8 nucleotides match TRBD1. Germline lookup yields CDR1 KGHSH and CDR2 LQKENI. V lost 3 bases and J lost 0; bases outside the gene matches: 4. There are 17 residues in the CDR3. The CDR3 region has the DNA TGTGCCAGCTCACCGGGGACAGGCCGCTCTGGGGCCAACGTCCTGACTTTC. Amino acids: CASSPGTGRSGANVLTF.

The gene calls are TRBV12-2 and TRBJ2-2; the table names TRBD2, a call not compared with the DNA. TRBV12-2 is a pseudogene locus. CDR3 length: 18 residues. DNA of the CDR3: TGTGCAAGTCGCTTAGACAGAGGGAGCGGGGGGAACACCGGGGAGCTGTTTTTT. Protein product: CASRLDRGSGGNTGELFF.

This clone was seen only once. V gene TRBV11-2 combines with J gene TRBJ2-7; 8 bases are shared with TRBD1. Germline lookup yields CDR1 SGHAT and CDR2 FQNNGV. The J segment lost 4 bases and the V segment lost 4 bases, leaving 6 bases of the junction unmatched. The length of the CDR3 is 14 residues. DNA for the CDR3: TGTGCCAGCAGCTCCGCAGGGGGCAGGTACGAGCAGTACGTC. Amino acids: CASSSAGGRYEQYV.

V and J are TRBV7-9 and TRBJ2-2; a weak D match, TRBD2 (6 bases). Trimming removed 5 bases at V and 4 bases at J, with 11 bases between. The CDR3 runs to 14 residues. CDR1 is SEHNR, CDR2 FQNEAQ, per germline (reference sequence). CDR3 bases: TGTGCCAGCAGCCCCGGGACTGCCACCGGGGAGCTGTTTTTT. Translating it yields CASSPGTATGELFF.

This clone was counted a single time. The V gene is TRBV7-3, the J gene TRBJ2-5, with TRBD2 matching over 7 bases. The CDR3 has 15 amino acids. Germline loops: CDR1 SGHTA, CDR2 FQGTGA. V shed 2 bases and J 3 bases; nucleotides not matched to a gene: 6. The DNA of the CDR3 is TGTGCCAGCAGCTTACGGGGGAGGGGCGAAGAGACCCAGTACTTC. Its translation: CASSLRGRGEETQYF. Combining the CDR3 with reference TRBV7-3 and TRBJ2-5 gives the whole variable domain GAGVSQTPSNKVTEKGKYVELRCDPISGHTALYWYRQSLGQGPEFLIYFQGTGAADDSGLPNDRFFAVRPEGSVSTLKIQRTERGDSAVYLCASSLRGRGEETQYFGPGTRLLVL.

The J gene is TRBJ1-2, the V gene TRBV5-5; D is undetermined. Looked up from germline, CDR1 is SGHKS and CDR2 is YYEKEE (reference sequence). The CDR3 spans 17 residues. V was cut by 3 bases and J by 4 bases, with 22 bases left in between. CDR3 protein: CASSSGILGSVIYGYTF. The CDR3 region has the DNA TGTGCCAGCAGCTCGGGAATCCTGGGTTCGGTGATCTATGGCTACACCTTC.

V usage is TRBV5-1 and J usage is TRBJ1-2; D remains ambiguous. Germline-derived CDR1 and CDR2 are SGHRS and YFSETQ. V was cut by 3 bases and J by 2 bases, with 14 bases left in between. The CDR3 covers 15 residues. The DNA of the CDR3 is TGCGCCAGCAGCTCGTTCCTGGAGGGAAACTATGGCTACACCTTC. Translated: CASSSFLEGNYGYTF.

The V gene is TRBV12-3 or TRBV12-4, the J gene TRBJ1-2; D may be TRBD1 (5 bases). The V end was cut by 3 bases, the J end by 8 bases, with 10 bases between. This CDR3 region has 12 residues. Here the CDR3 reads CASSFGTSGYTF. DNA of the CDR3: TGTGCCAGCAGTTTTGGGACGAGCGGCTACACCTTC.

The chain recombines TRBV5-6 with TRBJ1-5, with TRBD1 matching 7 bases. J gave up 3 bases and V 1 base, and 4 bases lay outside the gene matches. Germline V gene lookup returns CDR1 SGHDT and CDR2 YYEEEE. This CDR3 has 15 residues. This CDR3 is CASSLTGVDNQPQHF. As DNA, the CDR3 is TGTGCCAGCAGCTTGACAGGGGTGGACAATCAGCCCCAGCATTTT. Based on the CDR3 plus reference TRBV5-6 and TRBJ1-5, the full variable domain is DAGVTQSPTHLIKTRGQQVTLRCSPKSGHDTVSWYQQALGQGPQFIFQYYEEEERQRGNFPDRFSGHQFPNYSSELNVNALLLGDSALYLCASSLTGVDNQPQHFGDGTRLSIL.

The CDR3 region has the DNA TGTGCCAGTAGTGCCTCGGACAGGGGTGAAAAACTGTTTTTT. Translation gives CASSASDRGEKLFF. The J gene is TRBJ1-4, the V gene TRBV19; 9 bases map to TRBD1. V lost 5 bases and J lost 7; bases outside the gene matches: 5. The germline V gene has CDR1 LNHDA and CDR2 SQIVND (reference sequence). The CDR3 totals 14 residues.

The CDR3 loop is CASSPGTGREQYV. Written as DNA, the CDR3 is TGTGCCAGCTCACCAGGGACAGGGAGGGAGCAGTACGTC. The V gene is TRBV18, the J gene TRBJ2-7, with TRBD1 matching over 9 bases. The CDR3 has 13 amino acids. The V segment lost 2 bases and the J segment 7 bases; nucleotides outside the gene matches: 3. The germline CDR1 and CDR2 sequences are KGHSH and LQKENI.

The rearrangement uses TRBV14 and TRBJ2-2; D may be TRBD1 (6 bases). This CDR3 spans 15 amino acids. Trimming cost V 1 base and J 6 bases, with 12 bases left between them. The germline CDR1 and CDR2 sequences are SGHDN and FVKESK. CDR3 sequence: CASSQVGGRPGELFF. CDR3 nucleotides: TGTGCCAGCAGCCAAGTAGGGGGTAGGCCCGGGGAGCTGTTTTTT.

This clone was counted a few times. The chain recombines TRBV2 with TRBJ2-7, with 10 bases lining up with TRBD1. CDR1 SNHLY and CDR2 FYNNEI come from the germline V gene. The length of the CDR3 is 12 residues. The V segment lost 6 bases and the J segment 6 bases; nucleotides outside the gene matches: 2. As DNA, the CDR3 is TGTGCCAGCAGATGGGACAGGGGCGAGCAGTACGTC. Protein product: CASRWDRGEQYV.

This clone was detected a few times. V and J are TRBV2 and TRBJ2-2; D is unresolved. The germline V gene has CDR1 SNHLY and CDR2 FYNNEI. The CDR3 is made up of 15 amino acids. The V and J ends lost 5 bases and 1 base respectively, with 11 bases between them. CDR3 loop: CASSRPNLNTGELFF. In DNA, the CDR3 is TGTGCCAGCAGTAGACCAAATCTGAACACCGGGGAGCTGTTTTTT.